This T cell receptor beta chain was identified in a study of blood T cell repertoires in COVID-19. Original processing methods: Estimates of nucleated cell counts were drawn from the amplification of reference gene primers. The data were produced by immunoSEQ multiplex PCR, yet TCRdb's version contains in-frame clones alone and is incomplete. Clonal size and the V and J genes are those of that table, whereas D and trimming came from the DNA. In the table there are approximately 230,000 clones, about nine tenths of which are singletons. Cohorts were determined from participant-reported clinical history. This CDR3 spans 14 amino acids. Germline loops: CDR1 MGHRA, CDR2 YSYEKL. Trimming cost V 3 bases and J 6 bases, with 15 bases left between them.

Sequenced material: PBMCs or T cells enriched from blood (not recorded which). The rearrangement joins TRBV4-1 to TRBJ2-7; a weak D match, TRBD1 (5 bases). This TCR came from a woman in her twenties or thirties with acute COVID-19. The CDR3 DNA sequence: TGCGCCAGCAGCCAGAAGGACAATGGCGGCGAGCAGTACTTC. This encodes CASSQKDNGGEQYF.